This is a list of T cell receptor beta chains from one sample in a study of radiation and T cells in renal cell carcinoma. Clones were sequenced by immunoSEQ multiplex PCR, and TCRdb holds only the in-frame ones, with some missing. This sample has 60,000 to 80,000 clones, with 82% found just once. The input for sequencing was blood, taken from a patient whose treatment included radiotherapy and nephrectomy. These TCRs come from a man aged 55 to 70 with renal cell carcinoma. Each CDR3 is given with its conserved first and last residue. The D gene is left open where the match is weak. Size values are once, few and many counts, or a class for expanded clones, and some rows have none.

cdr3_aa cdr3_nt j_call d_call v_call clone_size
CAAILRAGGTREQYF TGTGCCGCGATACTGCGGGCAGGGGGGACCCGCGAGCAGTACTTC TRBJ2-7 NA TRBV6-1 NA
CASSPGTGAGNTIYF TGTGCCAGTAGCCCCGGGACAGGGGCTGGAAACACCATATATTTT TRBJ1-3 TRBD1 TRBV19 few
CASSPRHARRYNEQFF TGCGCCAGCAGTCCAAGACACGCGCGGCGGTACAATGAGCAGTTCTTC TRBJ2-1 NA TRBV23-1 NA
CSVASDPGELFF TGCAGCGTTGCTTCAGACCCCGGGGAGCTGTTTTTT TRBJ2-2 NA TRBV29-1 NA
CAISELLAGSPRTDTQYF TGTGCCATCAGTGAGTTGCTAGCGGGCTCACCGCGCACAGATACGCAGTATTTT TRBJ2-3 TRBD2 TRBV10-3 NA
CASSLVGGRGLAGGPLYEQYF TGTGCCAGCAGCCTCGTAGGCGGCCGGGGACTAGCGGGAGGGCCTCTTTACGAGCAGTACTTC TRBJ2-7 TRBD2 TRBV27 NA
CASSFPGQGANNEQFF TGTGCCAGCAGCTTCCCGGGACAGGGGGCCAACAATGAGCAGTTCTTC TRBJ2-1 TRBD1 TRBV7-8 NA
CASSPEHSNQPQHF TGCGCCAGCAGCCCCGAACATAGCAATCAGCCCCAGCATTTT TRBJ1-5 NA TRBV5-1 once
CASSLAGTGNTGELFF TGCGCCAGCAGCTTGGCCGGGACAGGGAACACCGGGGAGCTGTTTTTT TRBJ2-2 TRBD1 TRBV5-1 NA
CASSRSSGGLQETQYF TGTGCCAGCAGCCGCTCTAGCGGAGGGCTCCAAGAGACCCAGTACTTC TRBJ2-5 TRBD2 TRBV9 once
CASSLAGLKNIQYF TGCGCCAGCAGCTTGGCGGGTCTCAAAAACATTCAGTACTTC TRBJ2-4 NA TRBV5-1 NA
CASSSWDRGQGGPYEQYF TGTGCCAGCAGTTCCTGGGATAGGGGACAGGGGGGCCCCTACGAGCAGTACTTC TRBJ2-7 TRBD1 TRBV28 NA
CASSHLEGPDTQYF TGTGCCAGTAGTCATCTCGAGGGTCCAGATACGCAGTATTTT TRBJ2-3 NA TRBV19 NA
CASIGGGDTYYEQYF TGTGCCAGCATCGGAGGAGGGGACACCTACTACGAGCAGTACTTC TRBJ2-7 NA TRBV28 few
CASRDRGRGNTEAFF TGTGCCAGCAGGGACAGGGGTAGGGGGAACACTGAAGCTTTCTTT TRBJ1-1 TRBD1 TRBV27 NA
CASSLGPDTQYF TGTGCCAGCAGCTTAGGCCCAGATACGCAGTATTTT TRBJ2-3 NA TRBV7-2 NA
CASSNLGAGVVNNQPQHF TGTGCCAGCAGCAACCTAGGGGCGGGGGTCGTCAACAATCAGCCCCAGCATTTT TRBJ1-5 NA TRBV7-9 NA
CASSFGRGQREQYF TGTGCCAGCAGTTTCGGCAGGGGGCAGCGAGAGCAGTACTTC TRBJ2-7 TRBD1 TRBV27 NA
CASRGAYEQYF TGCGCCAGCAGGGGGGCCTACGAGCAGTACTTC TRBJ2-7 NA TRBV10-2 NA
CASSTDRGTKNIQYF TGTGCCAGCAGCACGGACAGGGGAACCAAAAACATTCAGTACTTC TRBJ2-4 TRBD1 TRBV7-2 NA
CASSGQGNTEAFF TGTGCCAGCAGCGGACAGGGGAACACTGAAGCTTTCTTT TRBJ1-1 TRBD1 TRBV18 NA
CASSLGLAPSYEQYF TGTGCCAGCAGCTTAGGTCTAGCGCCTTCCTACGAGCAGTACTTC TRBJ2-7 NA TRBV11-2 NA
CASKLAGTYEQYF TGTGCCAGTAAGTTGGCAGGTACCTACGAGCAGTACTTC TRBJ2-7 NA TRBV19 NA
CASSISGSTANTEAFF TGTGCCAGTAGTATCTCAGGGTCGACAGCGAACACTGAAGCTTTCTTT TRBJ1-1 NA TRBV19 NA
CASSLGQGNGNYGYTF TGTGCCAGCAGCCTGGGACAGGGGAATGGGAACTATGGCTACACCTTC TRBJ1-2 TRBD1 TRBV5-4 NA
CASSEGNQPQHF TGTGCCAGCAGTGAGGGGAATCAGCCCCAGCATTTT TRBJ1-5 NA TRBV28 NA
CASSENLGQGAYEQYF TGCGCCAGCAGTGAGAACTTGGGACAGGGGGCATACGAGCAGTACTTC TRBJ2-7 TRBD1 TRBV10-2 NA
CAWSVQGARGNTIYF TGTGCCTGGAGTGTACAGGGGGCGCGAGGAAACACCATATATTTT TRBJ1-3 TRBD1 TRBV30 NA
CASSEYQAGVSAFF TGTGCCAGCAGTGAATACCAGGCGGGGGTATCAGCTTTCTTT TRBJ1-1 NA TRBV6-1 NA
CASIPDRGRNYGYTF TGTGCCAGCATTCCGGACAGGGGTCGAAACTATGGCTACACCTTC TRBJ1-2 TRBD1 TRBV6-1 NA